This T cell receptor beta chain was retrieved from a study of control samples from healthy donors and cancer patients (dated by TCRdb to the early 2020s). Remarks on this clone: It lacks a known antigen. No base quality values were provided; no much bigger clone lies one nucleotide off.

The library was made by the immunoSEQ multiplex PCR assay. Held by TCRdb, this immuneACCESS table contains in-frame sequences only and omits some clones. Under half of the omission traces to an unresolved V gene where checked; the cause of the rest is unknown. The sample contains about 48,000 clones, about 93% of them found a single time. Of the sample, about a quarter falls within the top ten clones. CDR3 length: 15 amino acids, cysteine to phenylalanine. Left in the record is the CDR3 DNA by itself, 45 bases read in frame from the first base. The V end gives up 3 bases and the J end 1 base, leaving 5 bases in the junction not matched to a gene. Based on the germline V gene, the CDR1 and CDR2 sequences are SGHTA and FQGNSA.

The receptor chain draws on TRBV7-2 and TRBJ1-2; 7 middle bases align to TRBD1. Input material: PBMCs. This receptor was taken from a woman aged 50 to 65 with head and neck cancer. The CDR3 sequence is CASSFRTGLNYGYTF. The sequence in DNA is TGTGCCAGCAGCTTCCGGACAGGACTTAACTATGGCTACACCTTC.